What follows describes a single T cell receptor beta chain. Its antigen is as yet unknown. The sample comes from a study of OX40 agonist ivuxolimab in advanced cancers. The wider study: Three patients, one with hepatocellular carcinoma and two with cutaneous melanoma, achieved partial responses. Whole-study results and caveats: Near-lowest levels of clonal expansion characterized partial responders at 0.1-3.0 mg/kg. Circulating CD4+ and CD8+ T cells showed clonal expansion by week 6 at 0.1 to 3.0 mg/kg. Certain nonresponders likewise exhibited a low normalized T-cell clonal expansion.

Generated by immunoSEQ multiplex PCR, the TCRdb table keeps only in-frame clones and is missing some. The data contain approximately 22,000 clones, approximately 86% of them singletons. In germline, CDR1 is SGDLS, CDR2 YYNGEE. CDR3 length: 15 amino acids. Deletions cut 3 bases from V and 4 bases from J, with 16 bases between. This clonotype originated in an adult with an advanced solid tumor such as melanoma, head and neck, liver or kidney cancer. Material: CD4+ or CD8+ T cells sorted from blood, obtained in a trial of the OX40 agonist ivuxolimab. The chain joins TRBV9 to TRBJ1-1, with D tentatively TRBD1 (6 bases). The CDR3 region has the DNA TGTGCCAGCAGCGGCGGGCCGGGGGGCATCACTGAAGCTTTCTTT. Encoded protein: CASSGGPGGITEAFF. Filled out from reference TRBV9 and TRBJ1-1, the complete variable domain reads DSGVTQTPKHLITATGQRVTLRCSPRSGDLSVYWYQQSLDQGLQFLIQYYNGEERAKGNILERFSAQQFPDLHSELNLSSLELGDSALYFCASSGGPGGITEAFFGQGTRLTVV.